This TCR beta chain appears in the sequencing data of a study of shared clonotypes between healthy human individuals. The deep-level immunoSEQ assay was used. In the authors' workflow: Filtering differed, since immunoSEQ gave only junction sequences and no quality scores. Sequencing was performed with immunoSEQ multiplex PCR; in TCRdb, only in-frame clones are kept and a portion is missing. V, J and clone size reflect that table, while D and trimming were determined from the DNA. Among roughly 1,600,000 clones listed, approximately 98.5% were seen once. In germline, CDR1 is SGDLS, CDR2 YYNGEE. With 0 bases clipped from V and 3 bases from J, the junction kept 9 bases outside the gene matches. This CDR3 spans 16 amino acids.

Sequenced sample: naive CD4+ T cells sorted from blood. Subset: CD45RA+ positively selected. The chain employs TRBV9 and TRBJ2-7, with 7 bases fitting TRBD1. The sequence was obtained from a man aged 30 to 39 in good health. The CDR3 bases are TGTGCCAGCAGCGTAGGTGAGGGGGCGTTCGGCTACGAGCAGTACTTC. It encodes CASSVGEGAFGYEQYF.